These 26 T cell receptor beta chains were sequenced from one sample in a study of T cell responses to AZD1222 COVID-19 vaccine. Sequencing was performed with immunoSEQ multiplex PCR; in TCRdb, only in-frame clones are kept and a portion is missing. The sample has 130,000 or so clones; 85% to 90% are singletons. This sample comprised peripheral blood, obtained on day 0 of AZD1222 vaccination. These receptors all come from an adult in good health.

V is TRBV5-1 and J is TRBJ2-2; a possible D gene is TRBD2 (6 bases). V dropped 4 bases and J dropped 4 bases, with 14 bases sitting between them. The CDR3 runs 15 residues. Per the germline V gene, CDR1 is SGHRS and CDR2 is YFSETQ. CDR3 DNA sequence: TGCGCCAGCAGCCTTGGGACTGCCGGCACCGGGGAGCTGTTTTTT. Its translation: CASSLGTAGTGELFF.

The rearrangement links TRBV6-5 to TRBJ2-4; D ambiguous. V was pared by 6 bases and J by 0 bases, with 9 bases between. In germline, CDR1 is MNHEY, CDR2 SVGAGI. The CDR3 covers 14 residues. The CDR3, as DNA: TGTGCCAGCAGCCTAGGATCAGCCAAAAACATTCAGTACTTC. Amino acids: CASSLGSAKNIQYF.

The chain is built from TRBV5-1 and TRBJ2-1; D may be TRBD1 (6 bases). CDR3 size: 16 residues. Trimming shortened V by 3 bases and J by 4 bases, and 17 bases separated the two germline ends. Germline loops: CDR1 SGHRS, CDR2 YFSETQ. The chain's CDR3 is CASSSQGGELYNEQFF. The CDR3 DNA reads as TGCGCCAGCAGCTCCCAAGGGGGAGAACTGTACAATGAGCAGTTCTTC.

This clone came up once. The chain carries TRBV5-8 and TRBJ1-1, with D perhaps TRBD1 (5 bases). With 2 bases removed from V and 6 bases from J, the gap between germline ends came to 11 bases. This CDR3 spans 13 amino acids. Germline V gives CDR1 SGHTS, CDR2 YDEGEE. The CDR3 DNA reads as TGTGCCAGCAGCTTATACCGGGGCGCTGAAGCTTTCTTT. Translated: CASSLYRGAEAFF.

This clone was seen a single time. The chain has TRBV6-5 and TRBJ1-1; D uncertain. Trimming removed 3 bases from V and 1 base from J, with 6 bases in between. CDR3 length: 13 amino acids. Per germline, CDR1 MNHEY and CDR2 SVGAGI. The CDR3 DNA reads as TGTGCCAGCAGTTATACAAGGAACACTGAAGCTTTCTTT. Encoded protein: CASSYTRNTEAFF.

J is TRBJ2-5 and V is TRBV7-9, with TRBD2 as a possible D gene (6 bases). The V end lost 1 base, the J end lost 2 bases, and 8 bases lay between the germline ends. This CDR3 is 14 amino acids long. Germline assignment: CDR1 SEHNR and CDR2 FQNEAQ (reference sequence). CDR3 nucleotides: TGTGCCAGCAGCTTAGGGGAGGAGCAAGAGACCCAGTACTTC. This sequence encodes CASSLGEEQETQYF.

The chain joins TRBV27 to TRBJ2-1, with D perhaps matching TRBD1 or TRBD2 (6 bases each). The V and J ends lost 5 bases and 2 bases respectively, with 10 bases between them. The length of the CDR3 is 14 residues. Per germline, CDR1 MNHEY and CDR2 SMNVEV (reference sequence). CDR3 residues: CASSTGGTYNEQFF. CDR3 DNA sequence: TGTGCCAGCAGTACCGGGGGCACCTACAATGAGCAGTTCTTC.

The CDR3 bases are TGTGCCAGCAGCAGAGGGACAATTAACACCGGGGAGCTGTTTTTT. Residues: CASSRGTINTGELFF. The chain recombines TRBV21-1 with TRBJ2-2; the table names TRBD1, a call not compared with the DNA. TRBV21-1 is assigned pseudogene status. This CDR3 is built from 15 residues.

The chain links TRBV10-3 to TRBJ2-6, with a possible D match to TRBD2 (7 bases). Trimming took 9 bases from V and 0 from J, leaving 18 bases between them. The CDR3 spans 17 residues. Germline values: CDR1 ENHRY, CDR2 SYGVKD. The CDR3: CAIAEAGAISGANVLTF. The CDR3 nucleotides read TGTGCCATAGCGGAGGCGGGGGCGATCTCTGGGGCCAACGTCCTGACTTTC.

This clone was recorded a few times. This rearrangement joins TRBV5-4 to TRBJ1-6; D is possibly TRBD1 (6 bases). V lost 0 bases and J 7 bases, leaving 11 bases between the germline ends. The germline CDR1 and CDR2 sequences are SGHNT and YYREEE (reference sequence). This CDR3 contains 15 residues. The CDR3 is CASSLGTGLNSPLHF. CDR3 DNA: TGTGCCAGCAGCTTGGGTACAGGGCTGAATTCACCCCTCCACTTT.

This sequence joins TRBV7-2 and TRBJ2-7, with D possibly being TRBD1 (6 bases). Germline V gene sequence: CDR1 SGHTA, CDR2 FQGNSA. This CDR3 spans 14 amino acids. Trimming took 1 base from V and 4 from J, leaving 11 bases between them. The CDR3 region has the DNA TGTGCCAGCAGCTTAGTCCCAGGGGTATACGAGCAGTACTTC. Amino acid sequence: CASSLVPGVYEQYF.

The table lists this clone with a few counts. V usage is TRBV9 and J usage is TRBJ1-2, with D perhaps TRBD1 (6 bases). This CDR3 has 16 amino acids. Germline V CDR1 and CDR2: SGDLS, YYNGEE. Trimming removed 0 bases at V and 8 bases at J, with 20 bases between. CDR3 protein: CASSVEGENRLQGYTF. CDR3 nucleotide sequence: TGTGCCAGCAGCGTAGAGGGGGAGAACCGCCTGCAGGGCTACACCTTC.

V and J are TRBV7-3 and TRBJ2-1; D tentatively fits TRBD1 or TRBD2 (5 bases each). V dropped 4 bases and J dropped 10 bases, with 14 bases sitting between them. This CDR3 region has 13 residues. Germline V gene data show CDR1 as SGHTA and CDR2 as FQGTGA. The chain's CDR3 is CASSSSGGWEQFF. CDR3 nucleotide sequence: TGTGCCAGCAGCTCATCTGGGGGATGGGAGCAGTTCTTC.

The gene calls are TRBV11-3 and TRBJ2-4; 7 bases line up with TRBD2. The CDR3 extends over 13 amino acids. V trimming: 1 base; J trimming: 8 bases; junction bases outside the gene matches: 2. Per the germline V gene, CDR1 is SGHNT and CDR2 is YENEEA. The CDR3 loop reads CASSLVRGDIQYF. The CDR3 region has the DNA TGTGCCAGCAGCTTAGTCCGGGGGGACATTCAGTACTTC. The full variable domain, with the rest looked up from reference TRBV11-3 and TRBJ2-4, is EAGVVQSPRYKIIEKKQPVAFWCNPISGHNTLYWYLQNLGQGPELLIRYENEEAVDDSQLPKDRFSAERLKGVDSTLKIQPAELGDSAVYLCASSLVRGDIQYFGAGTRLSVL.

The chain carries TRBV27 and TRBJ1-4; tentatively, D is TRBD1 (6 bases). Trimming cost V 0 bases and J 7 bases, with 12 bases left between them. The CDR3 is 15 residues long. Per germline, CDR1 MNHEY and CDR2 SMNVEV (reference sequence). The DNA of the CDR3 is TGTGCCAGCAGTTTATCGGGGGGGCAAAGTGAAAAACTGTTTTTT. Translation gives CASSLSGGQSEKLFF.

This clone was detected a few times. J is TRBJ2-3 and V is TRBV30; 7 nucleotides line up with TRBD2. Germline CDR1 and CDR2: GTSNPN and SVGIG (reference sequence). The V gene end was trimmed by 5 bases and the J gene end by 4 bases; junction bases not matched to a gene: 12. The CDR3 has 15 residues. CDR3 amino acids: CAWRNTSAFPDTQYF. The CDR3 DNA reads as TGTGCCTGGCGCAACACTAGCGCTTTCCCAGATACGCAGTATTTT.

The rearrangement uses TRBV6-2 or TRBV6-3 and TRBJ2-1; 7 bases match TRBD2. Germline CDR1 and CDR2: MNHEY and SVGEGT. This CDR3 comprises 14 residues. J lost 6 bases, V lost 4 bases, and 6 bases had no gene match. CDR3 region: CASSLYGGSNEQFF. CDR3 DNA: TGTGCCAGCAGTTTGTACGGGGGGAGCAATGAGCAGTTCTTC.

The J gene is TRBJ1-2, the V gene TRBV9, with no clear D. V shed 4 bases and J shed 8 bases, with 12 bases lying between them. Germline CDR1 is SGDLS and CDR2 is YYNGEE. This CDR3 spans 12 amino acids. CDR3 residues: CASSRASAGYTF. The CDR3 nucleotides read TGTGCCAGCAGCCGCGCCTCCGCCGGCTACACCTTC. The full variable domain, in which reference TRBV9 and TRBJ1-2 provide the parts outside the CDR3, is DSGVTQTPKHLITATGQRVTLRCSPRSGDLSVYWYQQSLDQGLQFLIQYYNGEERAKGNILERFSAQQFPDLHSELNLSSLELGDSALYFCASSRASAGYTFGSGTRLTVV.

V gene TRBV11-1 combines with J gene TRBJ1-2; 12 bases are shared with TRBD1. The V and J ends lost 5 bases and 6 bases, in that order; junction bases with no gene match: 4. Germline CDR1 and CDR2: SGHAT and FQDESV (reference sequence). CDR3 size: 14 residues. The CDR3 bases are TGTGCCAGCAGCCCTCGGGACAGGGGGCATGGCTACACCTTC. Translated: CASSPRDRGHGYTF.

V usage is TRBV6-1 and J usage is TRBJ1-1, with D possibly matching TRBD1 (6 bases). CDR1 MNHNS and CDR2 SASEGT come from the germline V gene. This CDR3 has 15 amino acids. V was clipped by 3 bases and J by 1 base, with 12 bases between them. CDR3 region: CASSDVGAENTEAFF. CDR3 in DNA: TGTGCCAGCAGTGACGTGGGGGCGGAGAACACTGAAGCTTTCTTT.

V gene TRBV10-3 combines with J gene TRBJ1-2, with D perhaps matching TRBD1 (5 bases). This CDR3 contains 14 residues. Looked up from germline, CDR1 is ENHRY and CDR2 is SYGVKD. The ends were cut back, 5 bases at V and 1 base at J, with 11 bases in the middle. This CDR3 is CAISWDGGNYGYTF. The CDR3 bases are TGTGCCATCAGTTGGGACGGAGGTAACTATGGCTACACCTTC.

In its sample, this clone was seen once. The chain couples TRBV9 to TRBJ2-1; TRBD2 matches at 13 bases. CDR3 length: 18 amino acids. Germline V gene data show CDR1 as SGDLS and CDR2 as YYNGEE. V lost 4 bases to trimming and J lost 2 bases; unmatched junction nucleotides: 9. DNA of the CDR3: TGTGCCAGCAGCCCACCGCTACTAGCGGGGGGGCCCTACAATGAGCAGTTCTTC. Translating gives CASSPPLLAGGPYNEQFF.

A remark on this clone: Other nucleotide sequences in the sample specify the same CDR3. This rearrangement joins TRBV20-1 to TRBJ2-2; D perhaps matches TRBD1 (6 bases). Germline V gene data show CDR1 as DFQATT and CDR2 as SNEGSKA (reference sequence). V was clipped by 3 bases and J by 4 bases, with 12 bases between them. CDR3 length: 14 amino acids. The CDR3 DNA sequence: TGCAGTGCTAGTTTACAGGGCGTCACCGGGGAGCTGTTTTTT. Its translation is CSASLQGVTGELFF.

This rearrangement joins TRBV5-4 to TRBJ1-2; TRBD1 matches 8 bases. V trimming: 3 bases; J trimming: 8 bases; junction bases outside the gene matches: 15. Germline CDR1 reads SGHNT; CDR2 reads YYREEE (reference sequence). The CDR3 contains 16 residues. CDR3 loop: CASSSFLGQDYSGYTF. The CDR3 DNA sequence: TGTGCCAGCAGCTCGTTTCTGGGACAGGATTATTCCGGCTACACCTTC.

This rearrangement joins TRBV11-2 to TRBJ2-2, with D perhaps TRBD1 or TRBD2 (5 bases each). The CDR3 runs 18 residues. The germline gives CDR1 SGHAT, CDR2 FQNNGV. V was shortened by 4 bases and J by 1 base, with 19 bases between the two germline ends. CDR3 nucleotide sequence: TGTGCCAGCAGCTCCTTATCACCGGGACGTATGAACACCGGGGAGCTGTTTTTT. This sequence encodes CASSSLSPGRMNTGELFF.

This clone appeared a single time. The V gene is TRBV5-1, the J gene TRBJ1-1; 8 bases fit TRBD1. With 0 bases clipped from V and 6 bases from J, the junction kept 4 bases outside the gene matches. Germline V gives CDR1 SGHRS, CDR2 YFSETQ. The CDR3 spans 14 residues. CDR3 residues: CASSLGDRTAEAFF. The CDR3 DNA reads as TGCGCCAGCAGCTTGGGGGACAGGACGGCTGAAGCTTTCTTT.